One and the same sample provided the 7 T cell receptor beta chains below, sequenced in a study of monozygotic twins with inflammatory bowel disease. After re-calling the 5' RACE reads, TCRdb lists one entry per CDR3 protein, DNA absent. Found here are roughly 120,000 distinct CDR3 sequences; the top ten clones hold about an eighth. Sequencing was carried out using blood. The receptors were sampled from a human donor with ulcerative colitis or Crohn's disease, or a healthy co-twin of an affected twin (not recorded which).

J is TRBJ1-5 and V is TRBV5-6; the TCRdb call, TRBD1, lacks DNA for checking. The CDR3 is 15 amino acids. Germline V gives CDR1 SGHDT, CDR2 YYEEEE. The CDR3 sequence is CASSSGTGGGQPQHF.

This chain links TRBV12-3 or TRBV12-4 with TRBJ1-2; without DNA, the TCRdb call of TRBD1 cannot be checked. The CDR3 has 13 residues. CDR3 region: CASSKQGYYGYTF.

The chain links TRBV6-1 to TRBJ2-4; TCRdb gives TRBD1 as the D gene, but with no DNA this cannot be confirmed. This CDR3 contains 17 residues. Germline CDR1 is MNHNS and CDR2 is SASEGT. The CDR3 here is CASSESLRTAIKNIQYF.

The V gene is TRBV5-6, the J gene TRBJ1-6; the D call of TRBD1 rests on TCRdb alone, since no DNA is present to check it. Germline V gene data show CDR1 as SGHDT and CDR2 as YYEEEE. The CDR3 sequence is 15 residues long. CDR3 protein: CASSFGRDRNSPLHF. Drawing the rest from reference TRBV5-6 and TRBJ1-6, the complete variable domain is DAGVTQSPTHLIKTRGQQVTLRCSPKSGHDTVSWYQQALGQGPQFIFQYYEEEERQRGNFPDRFSGHQFPNYSSELNVNALLLGDSALYLCASSFGRDRNSPLHFGNGTRLTVT.

The CDR3 is CASSLGQRNEQFF. The chain is built from TRBV5-1 and TRBJ2-1; TCRdb selects TRBD1, and the lack of DNA leaves this call unchecked. Germline V CDR1 and CDR2: SGHRS, YFSETQ. This CDR3 contains 13 residues.

This sequence joins TRBV19 and TRBJ2-3; TCRdb calls TRBD2, which cannot be checked without DNA. The length of the CDR3 is 18 residues. Germline CDR1 is LNHDA and CDR2 is SQIVND (reference sequence). The CDR3 reads CASSPRGELAANTDTQYF.

The genes are TRBV29-1 and TRBJ2-7; checking the TCRdb D call of TRBD1 is not possible without DNA. CDR1 SQVTM and CDR2 ANQGSEA come from the germline V gene. This CDR3 region has 13 residues. This chain's CDR3 is CSVEGQSSYEQYF.